This TCR beta chain was identified in a study of early T cells in non-severe SARS-CoV-2 infection. About the study: It was bulk RNA from unsorted whole blood that was sequenced, and the chains were unpaired. Findings of the study overall: VDJdb matching, biased toward anti-spike CD8 responses, missed private and CD4 specificities.

Unique molecular identifiers (one per individual cDNA molecule) were attached. TCRdb redid the calling of the 5' RACE reads with MiXCR, one entry per CDR3 protein. Among under 85,000 distinct CDR3 sequences, over 4% were seen once, and the ten largest hold around 7.3%. This clonotype was seen a few times. What it binds is not known. The CDR3 is 15 amino acids. Germline CDR1 reads KGHSH; CDR2 reads LQKENI. The V segment lost 5 bases and the J segment 7 bases; nucleotides outside the gene matches: 7. The sequencing here drew on whole blood, taken at baseline. The chain links TRBV18 to TRBJ2-2, with TRBD1 matching 10 bases. The receptor was isolated from an adult who was a healthcare worker with PCR-confirmed SARS-CoV-2 infection or an uninfected control (not recorded which). The CDR3 reads CASSSGQGTIGELFF. CDR3 DNA: TGTGCCAGCTCATCGGGACAGGGGACGATCGGGGAGCTGTTTTTT.